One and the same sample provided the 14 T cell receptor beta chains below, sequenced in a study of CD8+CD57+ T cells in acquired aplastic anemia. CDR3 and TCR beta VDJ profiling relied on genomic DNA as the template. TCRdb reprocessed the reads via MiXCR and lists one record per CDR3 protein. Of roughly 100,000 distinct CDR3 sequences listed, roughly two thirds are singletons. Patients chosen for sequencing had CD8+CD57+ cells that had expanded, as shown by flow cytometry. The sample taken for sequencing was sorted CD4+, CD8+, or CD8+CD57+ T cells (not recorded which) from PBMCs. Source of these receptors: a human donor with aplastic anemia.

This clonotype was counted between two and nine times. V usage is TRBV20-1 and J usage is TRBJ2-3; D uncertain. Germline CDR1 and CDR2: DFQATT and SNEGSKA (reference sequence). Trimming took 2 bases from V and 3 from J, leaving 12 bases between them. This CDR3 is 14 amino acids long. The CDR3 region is CSARNVRATDTQYF. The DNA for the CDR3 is TGCAGTGCTAGAAACGTTAGGGCGACAGATACGCAGTATTTT.

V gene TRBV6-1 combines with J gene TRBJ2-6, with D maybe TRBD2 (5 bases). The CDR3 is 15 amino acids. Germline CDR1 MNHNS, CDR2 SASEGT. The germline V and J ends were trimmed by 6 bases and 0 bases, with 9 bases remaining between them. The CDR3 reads CASRTRGSGANVLTF. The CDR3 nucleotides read TGTGCCAGCAGGACACGGGGCTCTGGGGCCAACGTCCTGACTTTC.

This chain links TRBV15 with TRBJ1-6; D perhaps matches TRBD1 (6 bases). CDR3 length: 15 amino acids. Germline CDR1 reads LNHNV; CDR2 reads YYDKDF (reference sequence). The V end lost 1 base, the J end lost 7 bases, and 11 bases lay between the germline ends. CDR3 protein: CATSRGGTTNSPLHF. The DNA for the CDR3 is TGTGCCACCAGCAGAGGAGGGACAACGAATTCACCCCTCCACTTT. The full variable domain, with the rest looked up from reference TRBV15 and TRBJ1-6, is DAMVIQNPRYQVTQFGKPVTLSCSQTLNHNVMYWYQQKSSQAPKLLFHYYDKDFNNEADTPDNFQSRRPNTSFCFLDIRSPGLGDTAMYLCATSRGGTTNSPLHFGNGTRLTVT.

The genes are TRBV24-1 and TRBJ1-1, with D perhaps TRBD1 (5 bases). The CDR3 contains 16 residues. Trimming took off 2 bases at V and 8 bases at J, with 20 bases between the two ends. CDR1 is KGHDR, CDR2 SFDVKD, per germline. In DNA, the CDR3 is TGTGCCACCAGTGATTCCGGCGGGGGTCCTATCGCCGAAGCTTTCTTT. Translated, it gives CATSDSGGGPIAEAFF.

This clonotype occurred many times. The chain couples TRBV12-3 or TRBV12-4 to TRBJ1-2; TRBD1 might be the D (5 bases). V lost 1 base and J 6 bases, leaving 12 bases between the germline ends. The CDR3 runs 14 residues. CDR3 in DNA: TGTGCCAGCAGTTTAGTTTCTGGGGGAAATGGCTACACCTTC. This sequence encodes CASSLVSGGNGYTF.

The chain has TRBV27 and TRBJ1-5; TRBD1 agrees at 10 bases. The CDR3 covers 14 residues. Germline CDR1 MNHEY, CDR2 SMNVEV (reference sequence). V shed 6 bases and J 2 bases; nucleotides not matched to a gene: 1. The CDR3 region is CASRGTGGNQPQHF. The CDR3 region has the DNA TGTGCCAGCAGAGGGACAGGGGGCAATCAGCCCCAGCATTTT.

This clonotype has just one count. CDR3 bases: TGCAGCGCCCGAGGGACAGCGGAGAATGAAAAACTGTTTTTT. Its translation: CSARGTAENEKLFF. The chain joins TRBV29-1 to TRBJ1-4; TRBD1 aligns across 7 bases. The CDR3 runs 14 residues. Germline V lookup: CDR1 SQVTM, CDR2 ANQGSEA. Trimming at V came to 7 bases and at J to 5 bases, leaving 10 bases not matched to a gene.

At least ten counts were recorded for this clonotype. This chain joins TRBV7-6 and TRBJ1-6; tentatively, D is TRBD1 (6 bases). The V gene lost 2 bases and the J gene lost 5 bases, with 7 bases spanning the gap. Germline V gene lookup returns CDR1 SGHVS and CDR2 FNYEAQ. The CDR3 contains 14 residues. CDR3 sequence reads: CASSLTGNNSPLHF. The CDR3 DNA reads TGTGCCAGCAGCTTAACAGGGAATAATTCACCCCTCCACTTT.

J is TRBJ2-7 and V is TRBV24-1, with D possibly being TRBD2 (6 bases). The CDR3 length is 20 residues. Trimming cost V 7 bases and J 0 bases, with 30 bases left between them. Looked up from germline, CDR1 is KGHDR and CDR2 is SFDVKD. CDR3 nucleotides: TGTGCCACCAGGCTGGAGTCGTGGCGCGGAGGGTTAGGCAGCTCCTACGAGCAGTACTTC. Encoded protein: CATRLESWRGGLGSSYEQYF.

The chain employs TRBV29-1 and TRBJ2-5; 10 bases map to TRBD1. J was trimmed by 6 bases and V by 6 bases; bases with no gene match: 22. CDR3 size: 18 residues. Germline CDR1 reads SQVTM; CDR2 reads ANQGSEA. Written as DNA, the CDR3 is TGCAGCGTCGAATCCAGGACAGGGGGACAACCAAGACTCCAGACCCAGTACTTC. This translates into CSVESRTGGQPRLQTQYF.

The CDR3 is CASSPRTRVQETQYF. The DNA for the CDR3 is TGTGCCAGCAGCCCCCGGACGAGGGTTCAAGAGACCCAGTACTTC. V gene TRBV7-8 combines with J gene TRBJ2-5; perhaps TRBD2 as D (5 bases). V lost 5 bases to trimming and J lost 2 bases, with 15 bases between them. This CDR3 comprises 15 residues. CDR1 SGHVS and CDR2 FQNEAQ come from the germline V gene. The variable domain in full, completed from reference TRBV7-8 and TRBJ2-5, reads GAGVSQSPRYKVAKRGQDVALRCDPISGHVSLFWYQQALGQGPEFLTYFQNEAQLDKSGLPSDRFFAERPEGSVSTLKIQRTQQEDSAVYLCASSPRTRVQETQYFGPGTRLLVL.

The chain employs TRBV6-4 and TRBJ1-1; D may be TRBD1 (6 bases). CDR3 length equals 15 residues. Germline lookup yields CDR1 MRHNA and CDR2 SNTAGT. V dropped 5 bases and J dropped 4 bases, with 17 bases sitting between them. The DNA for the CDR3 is TGTGCCAGCAGTCAAGAGGACAGCTTGGGCACTGAAGCTTTCTTT. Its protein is CASSQEDSLGTEAFF.

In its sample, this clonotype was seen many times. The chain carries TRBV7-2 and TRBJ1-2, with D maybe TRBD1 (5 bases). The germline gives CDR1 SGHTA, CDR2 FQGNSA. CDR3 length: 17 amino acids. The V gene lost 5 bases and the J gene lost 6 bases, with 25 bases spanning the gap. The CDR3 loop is CASSHYFGAQLSDGYTF. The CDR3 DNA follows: TGTGCCAGCAGCCACTACTTCGGGGCTCAGTTATCAGATGGCTACACCTTC.

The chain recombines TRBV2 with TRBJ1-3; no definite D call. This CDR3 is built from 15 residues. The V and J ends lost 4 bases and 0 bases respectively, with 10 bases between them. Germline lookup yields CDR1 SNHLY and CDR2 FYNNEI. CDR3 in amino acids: CASSGSATSGNTIYF. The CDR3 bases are TGTGCCAGCAGTGGATCGGCAACCTCTGGAAACACCATATATTTT.